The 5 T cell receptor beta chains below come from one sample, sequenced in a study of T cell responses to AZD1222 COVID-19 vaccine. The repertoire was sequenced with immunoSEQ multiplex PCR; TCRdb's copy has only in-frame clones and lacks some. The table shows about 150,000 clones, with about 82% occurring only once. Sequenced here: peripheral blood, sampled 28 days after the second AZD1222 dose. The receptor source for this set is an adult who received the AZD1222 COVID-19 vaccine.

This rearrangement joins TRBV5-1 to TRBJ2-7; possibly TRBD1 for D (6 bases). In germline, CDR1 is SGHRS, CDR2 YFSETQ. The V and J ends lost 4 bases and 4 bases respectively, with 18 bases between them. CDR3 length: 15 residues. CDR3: CASSLLGQKIYEQYF. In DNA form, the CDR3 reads TGCGCCAGCAGCCTGTTAGGACAGAAGATATACGAGCAGTACTTC.

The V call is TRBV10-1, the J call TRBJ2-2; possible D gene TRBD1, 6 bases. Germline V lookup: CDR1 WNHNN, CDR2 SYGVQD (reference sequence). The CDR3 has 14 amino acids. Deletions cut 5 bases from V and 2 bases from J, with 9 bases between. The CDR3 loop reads CASSPDRNTGELFF. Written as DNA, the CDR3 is TGCGCCAGCAGTCCGGACAGAAACACCGGGGAGCTGTTTTTT.

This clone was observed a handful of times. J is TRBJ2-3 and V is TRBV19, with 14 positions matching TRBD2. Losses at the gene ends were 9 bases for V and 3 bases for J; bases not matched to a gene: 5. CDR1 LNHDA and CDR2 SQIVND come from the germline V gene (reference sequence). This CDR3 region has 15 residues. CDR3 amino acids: CASTRTSGRTDTQYF. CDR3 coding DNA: TGTGCCAGCACTCGGACTAGCGGGAGGACAGATACGCAGTATTTT.

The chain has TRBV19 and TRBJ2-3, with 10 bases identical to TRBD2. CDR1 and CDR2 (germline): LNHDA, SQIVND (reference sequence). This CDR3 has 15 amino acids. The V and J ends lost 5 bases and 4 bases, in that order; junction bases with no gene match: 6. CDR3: CASSRLAGVADTQYF. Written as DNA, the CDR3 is TGTGCCAGTAGTCGCCTAGCGGGAGTGGCAGATACGCAGTATTTT. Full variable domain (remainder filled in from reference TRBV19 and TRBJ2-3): DGGITQSPKYLFRKEGQNVTLSCEQNLNHDAMYWYRQDPGQGLRLIYYSQIVNDFQKGDIAEGYSVSREKKESFPLTVTSAQKNPTAFYLCASSRLAGVADTQYFGPGTRLTVL.

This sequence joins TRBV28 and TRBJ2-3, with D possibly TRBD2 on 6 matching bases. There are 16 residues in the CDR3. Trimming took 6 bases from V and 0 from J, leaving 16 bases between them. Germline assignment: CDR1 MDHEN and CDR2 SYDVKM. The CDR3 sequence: CASSKGLHTSTDTQYF. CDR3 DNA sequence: TGTGCCAGCAGCAAGGGACTCCATACGAGCACAGATACGCAGTATTTT. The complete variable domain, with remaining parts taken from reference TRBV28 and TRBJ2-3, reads DVKVTQSSRYLVKRTGEKVFLECVQDMDHENMFWYRQDPGLGLRLIYFSYDVKMKEKGDIPEGYSVSREKKERFSLILESASTNQTSMYLCASSKGLHTSTDTQYFGPGTRLTVL.